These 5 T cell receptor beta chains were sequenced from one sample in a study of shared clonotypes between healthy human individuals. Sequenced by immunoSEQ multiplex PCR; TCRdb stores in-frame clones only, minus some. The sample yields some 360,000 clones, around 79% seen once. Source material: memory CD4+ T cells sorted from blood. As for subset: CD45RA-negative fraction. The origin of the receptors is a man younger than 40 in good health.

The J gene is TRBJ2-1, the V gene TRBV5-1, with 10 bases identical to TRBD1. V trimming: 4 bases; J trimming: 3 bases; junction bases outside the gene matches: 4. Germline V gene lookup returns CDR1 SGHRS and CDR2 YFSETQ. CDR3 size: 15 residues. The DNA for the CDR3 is TGCGCCAGCAGCCCCGGGACAGGGGTCTACAATGAGCAGTTCTTC. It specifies CASSPGTGVYNEQFF.

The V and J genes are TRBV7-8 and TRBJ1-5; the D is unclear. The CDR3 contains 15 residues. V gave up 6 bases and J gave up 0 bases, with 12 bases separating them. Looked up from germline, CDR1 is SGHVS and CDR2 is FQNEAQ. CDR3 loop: CASRGLSNSNQPQHF. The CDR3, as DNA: TGTGCCAGCAGAGGACTTTCAAATAGCAATCAGCCCCAGCATTTT.

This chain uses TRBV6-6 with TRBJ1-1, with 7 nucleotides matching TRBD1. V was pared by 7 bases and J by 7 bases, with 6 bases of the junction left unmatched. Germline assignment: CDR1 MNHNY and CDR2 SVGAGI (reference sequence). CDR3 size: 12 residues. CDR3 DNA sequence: TGTGCCAGCACCCGGGACAGCAGTGAAGCTTTCTTT. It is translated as CASTRDSSEAFF.

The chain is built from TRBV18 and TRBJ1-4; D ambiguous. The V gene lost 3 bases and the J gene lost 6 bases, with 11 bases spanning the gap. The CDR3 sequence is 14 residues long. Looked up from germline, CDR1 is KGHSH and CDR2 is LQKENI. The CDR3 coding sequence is TGTGCCAGCTCACCCCGCCTGGGATATGAAAAACTGTTTTTT. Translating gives CASSPRLGYEKLFF.

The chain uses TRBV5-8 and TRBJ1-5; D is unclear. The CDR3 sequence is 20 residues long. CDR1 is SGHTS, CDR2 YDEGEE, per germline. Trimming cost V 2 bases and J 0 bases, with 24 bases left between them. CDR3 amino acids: CASSFRVIGVPSFSNQPQHF. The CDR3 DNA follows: TGTGCCAGCAGCTTTCGAGTTATCGGGGTTCCTTCCTTTAGCAATCAGCCCCAGCATTTT.